Listed below are T cell receptor beta chains from one sample, sequenced in a study of T cell repertoires in cytomegalovirus infection. TCRdb analysed the reads with MiXCR anew, one entry per CDR3 protein. The table has 200,000 to 300,000 distinct CDR3 sequences, approximately 8.3% seen once. What was sequenced was PBMCs. The receptors stem from a human donor in good health (CMV status not recorded). Some clones in this sample may be carry-over from other donors' samples. The CDR3 runs from the conserved cysteine through the conserved F or W. D genes are given only for firm matches. Size values are once, few and many counts, or a class for expanded clones, and some rows have none.

v_call	d_call	clone_size	j_call	cdr3_aa
TRBV19	NA	few	TRBJ1-5	CASSMAAGPQPQHF
TRBV15	NA	many	TRBJ1-1	CATSPLSQGAEAFF
TRBV4-2	NA	few	TRBJ2-6	CASSQEILGGSGANVLTF
TRBV7-2	TRBD2	few	TRBJ2-1	CASSVSRAGGNNNEQFF
TRBV10-3	NA	many	TRBJ2-5	CAISEGYQETQYF
TRBV29-1	TRBD2	NA	TRBJ2-1	CSVGWAGGRNEQFF
TRBV19	NA	many	TRBJ1-5	CASSSGIDGGYSNQPQHF
TRBV7-2	TRBD1	many	TRBJ1-5	CASSDRTGGGNQPQHF
TRBV29-1	NA	few	TRBJ1-1	CSVVSGVGTEAFF
TRBV7-2	TRBD1	few	TRBJ1-5	CASSSTGVPNQPQHF
TRBV7-2	TRBD2	many	TRBJ2-5	CASSRTSGNQNF
TRBV11-3	NA	many	TRBJ2-7	CASSLGEGFPVYEQYF
TRBV7-8	TRBD2	many	TRBJ2-5	CASTPGGRQETQYF
TRBV7-9	NA	many	TRBJ2-2	CASTWMGTGELFF
TRBV7-2	NA	many	TRBJ2-7	CASSYGWGRTYEQYF
TRBV12-3/TRBV12-4	TRBD1	NA	TRBJ1-6	CASRLGTVDNSPLHF
TRBV7-2	NA	many	TRBJ2-3	CASSLWGATDTQYF
TRBV20-1	NA	NA	TRBJ1-1	CSAIGAMGTEAFF
TRBV18	NA	many	TRBJ1-1	CASSPILDRNTEAFF
TRBV29-1	TRBD1	many	TRBJ1-2	CSAPRDRGPHTF
TRBV7-7	NA	many	TRBJ2-3	CASSLFGVADTQYF
TRBV7-6	NA	NA	TRBJ1-2	CASSEQGPSGYTF
TRBV5-1	TRBD1	NA	TRBJ1-1	CASSLGLTGFEAFF
TRBV25-1	TRBD1	many	TRBJ1-1	CASRTGVTEAFF
TRBV7-8	NA	NA	TRBJ2-3	CASSSASTVSTDTQYF
TRBV6-6	TRBD1	many	TRBJ2-7	CASSSGQGEYF
TRBV2	NA	NA	TRBJ2-1	CASSSGQLGYNEQFF
TRBV7-8	NA	many	TRBJ2-1	CASSPGDNFNEQFF
TRBV7-2	TRBD2	few	TRBJ2-7	CASSFGGVYEQYF
TRBV7-2	TRBD2	NA	TRBJ2-5	CASSLGSRTSGATQYF
TRBV7-2	TRBD1	NA	TRBJ1-2	CASSRTTGGYGYTF
TRBV6-2/TRBV6-3	NA	NA	TRBJ2-3	CASSSGPPGSDTQYF
TRBV7-2	NA	many	TRBJ2-1	CASSSRPVVTNEQFF
TRBV29-1	NA	few	TRBJ2-5	CSVEVSPGETQYF
TRBV7-6	NA	many	TRBJ1-6	CASSTTPASPLHF
TRBV12-5	NA	few	TRBJ1-1	CASGPPGNLNTEAFF
TRBV19	NA	once	TRBJ1-2	CASSMDRRRYTF
TRBV24-1	NA	many	TRBJ2-2	CATSDPRQDAANTGELFF
TRBV7-9	NA	many	TRBJ2-1	CASSLPASEQFF
TRBV20-1	NA	NA	TRBJ2-1	CSAREGLRNEQFF
TRBV7-8	TRBD1	many	TRBJ2-3	CASRDRVDTQYF
TRBV12-3/TRBV12-4	NA	NA	TRBJ1-1	CASRTTGLNTEAFF